This T cell receptor (beta chain) was found in a study of molecular identifiers for immune sequencing clone quantification. Study summary: Replicate experiments took RNA from approximately 20,000 or 100,000 naive CD8 cells, divided it five ways and sequenced four. Study-wide results and caveats: Naive cells had under 1% of molecules in clones above 20 RNA copies, effectors over 98%.

This clonotype was picked up a small number of times. Its specificity is not known. Sorting was used to obtain naive CD8 T cells (CD8+CD4-CCR7+CD45RA+). For bulk TCR libraries, previously described methods and listed TCR primers were used. TCRdb used MiXCR to reprocess the PCR reads, holding one entry per CDR3 protein. The sample has about 640,000 distinct CDR3 sequences; about 20% are singletons. What was sequenced was naive CD8+ T cells from blood, with Jurkat cell RNA spiked in. Described subset: FACS-sorted CD8+CD4-CCR7+CD45RA+ naive T cells. The source of this sequence is a human donor in good health. Some libraries in this study had Jurkat cell RNA spiked in.

In nucleotides, the CDR3 is TGTGCCAGCACACAGGCGGACGAGCAGTACTTC. This translates into CASTQADEQYF. The chain uses TRBV2 and TRBJ2-7; TRBD1 might be the D (5 bases). Trimming shortened V by 7 bases and J by 5 bases, and 9 bases separated the two germline ends. Looked up from germline, CDR1 is SNHLY and CDR2 is FYNNEI. This CDR3 is 11 amino acids long.